The 20 T cell receptor beta chains below all came from one sample that was sequenced in a study of T cell changes during pregnancy in multiple sclerosis. The method was immunoSEQ multiplex PCR; TCRdb's version includes in-frame clones alone and lacks a portion of them. The sample includes approximately 49,000 clones, about 90% of them seen just once. The input for sequencing was CD4+ T cells from peripheral blood mononuclear cells, taken in the second trimester of pregnancy. These receptors all come from a female donor with multiple sclerosis, enrolled in a pregnancy study.

This clone was recorded once. The chain employs TRBV30 and TRBJ1-2; D might be TRBD1 (5 bases). The CDR3 contains 13 residues. V lost 4 bases and J lost 10, with 19 bases in between. Looked up from germline, CDR1 is GTSNPN and CDR2 is SVGIG (reference sequence). The CDR3 DNA reads as TGTGCCTGGAACAACGGGGCGGGGTGGAACTACACCTTC. Encoded protein: CAWNNGAGWNYTF.

The V and J genes are TRBV19 and TRBJ2-3; 9 bases are shared with TRBD2. CDR3 length equals 15 residues. Germline trimming cut 4 bases from V and 4 bases from J; bases unmatched to any gene: 6. The germline CDR1 and CDR2 sequences are LNHDA and SQIVND (reference sequence). Here the CDR3 DNA reads TGTGCCAGTAGTACGCGACTAGCGGATTCAGATACGCAGTATTTT. Translated: CASSTRLADSDTQYF.

This chain uses TRBV19 with TRBJ1-1, with 8 nucleotides matching TRBD1. In germline, CDR1 is LNHDA, CDR2 SQIVND (reference sequence). Trimming removed 4 bases from V and 7 bases from J; junction bases left unmatched: 8. This CDR3 is 14 amino acids long. CDR3 residues: CASSTDRAPIEAFF. DNA of the CDR3: TGTGCCAGTAGTACGGACAGGGCCCCAATTGAAGCTTTCTTT.

The chain combines TRBV18 with TRBJ2-7; TRBD1 aligns across 8 bases. The germline V gene has CDR1 KGHSH and CDR2 LQKENI. The trim removed 3 bases at V and 6 bases at J, leaving 4 bases unmatched. The CDR3 length is 13 residues. This CDR3 is CASSPGQESEQYF. The CDR3 DNA follows: TGTGCCAGCTCACCGGGACAGGAAAGCGAGCAGTACTTC.

This chain joins TRBV5-1 and TRBJ1-2, with 7 bases lining up with TRBD1. The length of the CDR3 is 13 residues. V was pared by 1 base and J by 6 bases, with 3 bases of the junction left unmatched. The germline CDR1 and CDR2 sequences are SGHRS and YFSETQ. The CDR3 region is CASSLNQGDGYTF. CDR3 DNA: TGCGCCAGCAGCTTGAATCAGGGGGATGGCTACACCTTC.

CDR3 in amino acids: CASTFMGQGNYGYTF. CDR3 DNA: TGTGCCAGCACTTTTATGGGACAGGGTAACTATGGCTACACCTTC. This chain links TRBV27 with TRBJ1-2; 9 bases match TRBD1. V lost 7 bases to trimming and J lost 1 base; unmatched junction nucleotides: 7. The CDR3 runs to 15 residues. Germline V gene sequence: CDR1 MNHEY, CDR2 SMNVEV (reference sequence).

This clone was seen more than once but under ten times. This chain connects TRBV6-1 to TRBJ1-1, with D unresolved. The length of the CDR3 is 13 residues. V was clipped by 4 bases and J by 5 bases, with 11 bases between them. The germline CDR1 and CDR2 sequences are MNHNS and SASEGT. Here the CDR3 DNA reads TGTGCCAGCAGTGCCCTAGAGTCGACTGAAGCTTTCTTT. Its protein product is CASSALESTEAFF.

The V and J genes are TRBV30 and TRBJ1-5; D is possibly TRBD1 (6 bases). The germline V gene has CDR1 GTSNPN and CDR2 SVGIG (reference sequence). Trimming took off 3 bases at V and 6 bases at J, with 15 bases between the two ends. The length of the CDR3 is 14 residues. CDR3 amino acids: CAWSLGGGGQPQHF. CDR3 DNA: TGTGCCTGGAGCCTTGGGGGCGGTGGTCAGCCCCAGCATTTT.

This clone was detected only once. The chain carries TRBV10-2 and TRBJ2-1, with TRBD2 matching 13 bases. Germline V gives CDR1 WSHSY, CDR2 SAAADI. Trimming cost V 6 bases and J 9 bases; bases outside gene matches: 14. This CDR3 is 17 amino acids long. CDR3 sequence (DNA): TGCGCCAGCAGGTTGACTAGCGGGAGGCCTTCTGTCGGTGAGCAGTTCTTC. Translated: CASRLTSGRPSVGEQFF.

This rearrangement joins TRBV7-2 to TRBJ2-5, with 8 bases fitting TRBD2. CDR3 size: 17 residues. The germline gives CDR1 SGHTA, CDR2 FQGNSA. J gave up 5 bases and V 2 bases, and 13 bases lay outside the gene matches. The CDR3 nucleotides read TGTGCCAGCAGCTTAAGGGGCTCAGCGGGAGAGGGGGAGACCCAGTACTTC. This sequence encodes CASSLRGSAGEGETQYF.

V gene TRBV30 combines with J gene TRBJ1-6; D unresolved. CDR1 is GTSNPN, CDR2 SVGIG, per germline (reference sequence). This CDR3 is 14 amino acids long. Trimming left V 2 bases short and J 6 bases short, with 11 bases between. CDR3 loop: CAWSPRGCNSPLHF. CDR3 coding DNA: TGTGCCTGGAGTCCCCGCGGGTGTAATTCACCCCTCCACTTT.

The V gene is TRBV14, the J gene TRBJ2-3; 7 bases map to TRBD2. The V segment lost 0 bases and the J segment 9 bases; nucleotides outside the gene matches: 12. The CDR3 runs to 16 residues. Germline V CDR1 and CDR2: SGHDN, FVKESK. For the CDR3, the DNA is TGTGCCAGCAGCCAAGATGTCCCGTCGGGGGGTAGCACGCAGTATTTT. Amino acid sequence: CASSQDVPSGGSTQYF.

V usage is TRBV7-9 and J usage is TRBJ1-1, with 8 positions matching TRBD1. The J segment lost 5 bases and the V segment lost 4 bases, leaving 6 bases of the junction unmatched. Germline lookup yields CDR1 SEHNR and CDR2 FQNEAQ (reference sequence). The length of the CDR3 is 14 residues. The CDR3 DNA is TGTGCCAGCAGCTCGGACAGGGCTAGTACTGAAGCTTTCTTT. Protein product: CASSSDRASTEAFF.

The genes are TRBV4-3 and TRBJ2-3, with D possibly matching TRBD2 (5 bases). The germline V and J ends were trimmed by 0 bases and 2 bases, with 9 bases remaining between them. Germline CDR1 reads LGHNA; CDR2 reads YSLEER. There are 15 residues in the CDR3. The CDR3, as DNA: TGCGCCAGCAGCCAAGATCAGCGGCACACAGATACGCAGTATTTT. This translates into CASSQDQRHTDTQYF.

This chain links TRBV12-5 with TRBJ2-1, with TRBD2 identical over 8 bases. Germline values: CDR1 LGHNT, CDR2 FRNRAP. V dropped 5 bases and J dropped 4; count of bases not matched to a gene: 4. This CDR3 region has 14 residues. Here the CDR3 reads CASGAGREYNEQFF. The CDR3 region has the DNA TGTGCTAGTGGTGCCGGGAGGGAATACAATGAGCAGTTCTTC.

This chain uses TRBV6-5 with TRBJ2-7, with D perhaps TRBD2 (6 bases). The CDR3 covers 15 residues. CDR1 is MNHEY, CDR2 SVGAGI, per germline. V was pared by 5 bases and J by 4 bases, with 18 bases between. CDR3 in DNA: TGTGCCAGCAGTCGTACGGGAGCAGGTATTTACGAGCAGTACTTC. Translating it yields CASSRTGAGIYEQYF.

The gene calls are TRBV9 and TRBJ1-2, with D maybe TRBD1 (5 bases). CDR3 length equals 15 residues. Between the trimmed V and J ends, which lost 4 bases and 5 bases, there was a span of 18 bases. Germline CDR1 and CDR2: SGDLS and YYNGEE. The DNA of the CDR3 is TGTGCCAGCAGCCCCGAGGCCGGGGGTCAGTATGGCTACACCTTC. Its protein product is CASSPEAGGQYGYTF.

The chain carries TRBV19 and TRBJ1-5, with D maybe TRBD1 (6 bases). CDR1 is LNHDA and CDR2 is SQIVND in the germline V gene (reference sequence). This CDR3 region has 16 residues. V was cut by 6 bases and J by 4 bases, with 19 bases left in between. DNA for the CDR3: TGTGCCAGTAGCCAAGGGGCGGGGGGCGGAAATCAGCCCCAGCATTTT. Amino acids: CASSQGAGGGNQPQHF.

This clone has only a few counts. This chain joins TRBV5-4 and TRBJ1-1; 12 nucleotides line up with TRBD1. V was pared by 3 bases and J by 5 bases, with 11 bases of the junction left unmatched. The CDR3 runs 17 residues. Germline CDR1 reads SGHNT; CDR2 reads YYREEE (reference sequence). The CDR3 coding sequence is TGTGCCAGCAGCTCTGACGGGACAGGGGGCGCGTGGACTGAAGCTTTCTTT. Its translation is CASSSDGTGGAWTEAFF.

The V call is TRBV9, the J call TRBJ2-3, with D possibly matching TRBD2 (6 bases). The length of the CDR3 is 15 residues. The ends were cut back, 0 bases at V and 1 base at J, with 9 bases in the middle. Germline lookup yields CDR1 SGDLS and CDR2 YYNGEE. Written as DNA, the CDR3 is TGTGCCAGCAGCGTAGGTACGGGAGGCACAGATACGCAGTATTTT. Translating gives CASSVGTGGTDTQYF. The full variable domain, its missing parts supplied by reference TRBV9 and TRBJ2-3, is DSGVTQTPKHLITATGQRVTLRCSPRSGDLSVYWYQQSLDQGLQFLIQYYNGEERAKGNILERFSAQQFPDLHSELNLSSLELGDSALYFCASSVGTGGTDTQYFGPGTRLTVL.